A single sample gave rise to the 30 T cell receptor beta chains below, sequenced in a study of shared clonotypes between healthy human individuals. The repertoire was sequenced with immunoSEQ multiplex PCR; TCRdb's copy has only in-frame clones and lacks some. The data contain roughly 2 million clones, about 95% of them singletons. CD45RO negativity and positive selection for CCR7 defined naive CD8 cells, a population that excluded terminally differentiated effector memory CD45RA+ cells. The sample consisted of naive CD8+ T cells sorted from blood. The receptors here all came from a man aged 18 to 29 in good health.

For this clone: This CDR3 is also generated by other DNA sequences in the sample. The genes are TRBV5-4 and TRBJ1-1; 7 positions agree with TRBD1. V gave up 4 bases and J gave up 5 bases; unmatched junction bases: 2. This CDR3 has 12 residues. Germline values: CDR1 SGHNT, CDR2 YYREEE (reference sequence). In nucleotides, the CDR3 is TGTGCCAGCAGCGAACAGGGGACTGAAGCTTTCTTT. Its translation: CASSEQGTEAFF.

This rearrangement joins TRBV18 to TRBJ2-3; 10 nucleotides agree with TRBD1. J was trimmed by 0 bases and V by 6 bases; bases with no gene match: 9. The germline V gene encodes CDR1 KGHSH and CDR2 LQKENI. This CDR3 region has 17 residues. CDR3 protein: CASSHDRGRMSTDTQYF. The DNA of the CDR3 is TGTGCCAGCTCTCACGACAGGGGGCGGATGAGCACAGATACGCAGTATTTT.

V is TRBV6-5 and J is TRBJ1-1; no clear D. The V and J ends lost 6 bases and 2 bases respectively, with 10 bases between them. In germline, CDR1 is MNHEY, CDR2 SVGAGI. The CDR3 sequence is 13 residues long. The CDR3 region has the DNA TGTGCCAGCAGCGGGCCCCTCAACACTGAAGCTTTCTTT. As protein: CASSGPLNTEAFF.

The V call is TRBV10-2, the J call TRBJ2-3; D may match TRBD1 or TRBD2 (5 bases each). V dropped 0 bases and J dropped 2 bases, with 18 bases sitting between them. CDR3 length: 18 residues. Per the germline V gene, CDR1 is WSHSY and CDR2 is SAAADI. As DNA, the CDR3 is TGCGCCAGCAGTGAGTCGCTTGGGGGATATCCCCCCACAGATACGCAGTATTTT. Translated: CASSESLGGYPPTDTQYF.

CDR3 residues: CASSDPGGAEQYF. In nucleotides, the CDR3 is TGCGCCAGCAGTGACCCGGGGGGTGCCGAGCAGTACTTC. The rearrangement links TRBV10-1 to TRBJ2-7, with 7 bases fitting TRBD2. With 3 bases clipped from V and 6 bases from J, the junction kept 5 bases outside the gene matches. The CDR3 consists of 13 residues. Germline V gene lookup returns CDR1 WNHNN and CDR2 SYGVQD (reference sequence).

This chain connects TRBV9 to TRBJ1-6; D remains ambiguous. Trimming left V 0 bases short and J 3 bases short, with 7 bases between. The CDR3 runs 15 residues. Per germline, CDR1 SGDLS and CDR2 YYNGEE. This CDR3 reads CASSVGQDYNSPLHF. The CDR3, as DNA: TGTGCCAGCAGCGTAGGGCAGGACTATAATTCACCCCTCCACTTT.

This clone was observed a single time. The chain links TRBV19 to TRBJ1-3; 7 positions match TRBD1. The germline gives CDR1 LNHDA, CDR2 SQIVND (reference sequence). The V gene end was trimmed by 1 base and the J gene end by 0 bases; junction bases not matched to a gene: 6. This CDR3 has 17 amino acids. The CDR3 sequence is CASSIGGQFISGNTIYF. The CDR3 coding sequence is TGTGCCAGTAGTATAGGGGGACAGTTCATCTCTGGAAACACCATATATTTT.

The V and J genes are TRBV29-1 and TRBJ2-7, with 7 bases that match TRBD1. This CDR3 spans 13 amino acids. The germline CDR1 and CDR2 sequences are SQVTM and ANQGSEA. V trimming: 8 bases; J trimming: 2 bases; junction bases outside the gene matches: 9. CDR3 DNA: TGCAGCACCAAGACAGGGAGCACCTACGAGCAGTACTTC. Amino acid sequence: CSTKTGSTYEQYF.

The chain couples TRBV30 to TRBJ2-1; 11 positions agree with TRBD2. V was pared by 3 bases and J by 7 bases, with 11 bases of the junction left unmatched. The CDR3 has 16 residues. Germline lookup yields CDR1 GTSNPN and CDR2 SVGIG (reference sequence). The CDR3 nucleotides read TGTGCCTGGAGACCCTTAGCGGGAGGGCCGGGTAATGAGCAGTTCTTC. Translated: CAWRPLAGGPGNEQFF. The complete variable domain, with remaining parts taken from reference TRBV30 and TRBJ2-1, reads SQTIHQWPATLVQPVGSPLSLECTVEGTSNPNLYWYRQAAGRGLQLLFYSVGIGQISSEVPQNLSASRPQDRQFILSSKKLLLSDSGFYLCAWRPLAGGPGNEQFFGPGTRLTVL.

Only one count was recorded for this clone. The chain has TRBV4-1 and TRBJ2-1; possibly TRBD1 or TRBD2 for D (5 bases each). Trimming left V 0 bases short and J 7 bases short, with 10 bases between. The CDR3 sequence is 14 residues long. Germline V gene sequence: CDR1 MGHRA, CDR2 YSYEKL. The CDR3 reads CASSQERGVNEQFF. CDR3 coding DNA: TGCGCCAGCAGCCAAGAGAGAGGGGTGAATGAGCAGTTCTTC.

This clone was seen only once. DNA of the CDR3: TGTGCCAGCTCACCTTTACTAGCGGGAACAGATACGCAGTATTTT. This encodes CASSPLLAGTDTQYF. The V call is TRBV18, the J call TRBJ2-3; 10 nucleotides line up with TRBD2. V lost 3 bases, J lost 3 bases, and 3 bases stayed unmatched. The germline gives CDR1 KGHSH, CDR2 LQKENI. This CDR3 has 15 residues. The full variable domain, rest sourced from reference TRBV18 and TRBJ2-3, is NAGVMQNPRHLVRRRGQEARLRCSPMKGHSHVYWYRQLPEEGLKFMVYLQKENIIDESGMPKERFSAEFPKEGPSILRIQQVVRGDSAAYFCASSPLLAGTDTQYFGPGTRLTVL.

V is TRBV28 and J is TRBJ1-5; 9 nucleotides line up with TRBD1. Trimming took 3 bases from V and 2 from J; bases not matched to a gene: 11. The CDR3 covers 18 residues. Germline V lookup: CDR1 MDHEN, CDR2 SYDVKM. CDR3 nucleotides: TGTGCCAGCAGTTTCTCCGGGACAGGGAGCTGGGGCAATCAGCCCCAGCATTTT. Translation: CASSFSGTGSWGNQPQHF.

The chain couples TRBV28 to TRBJ1-1; D possibly corresponds to TRBD1 (5 bases). The germline V gene encodes CDR1 MDHEN and CDR2 SYDVKM. The CDR3 length is 14 residues. Trimming removed 3 bases from V and 1 base from J, with 9 bases in between. The CDR3 here is CASSFWQGNTEAFF. Written as DNA, the CDR3 is TGTGCCAGCAGTTTTTGGCAGGGGAACACTGAAGCTTTCTTT.

The chain has TRBV14 and TRBJ2-7, with TRBD2 matching 14 bases. The CDR3 sequence is 17 residues long. Trimming at V came to 1 base and at J to 3 bases, leaving 5 bases not matched to a gene. Germline values: CDR1 SGHDN, CDR2 FVKESK. The CDR3 here is CASSQGGTSGGRYEQYF. The DNA for the CDR3 is TGTGCCAGCAGCCAAGGAGGGACTAGCGGGGGCCGCTACGAGCAGTACTTC.

The V call is TRBV7-9, the J call TRBJ2-7, with D maybe TRBD2 (5 bases). Germline lookup yields CDR1 SEHNR and CDR2 FQNEAQ (reference sequence). There are 15 residues in the CDR3. V lost 5 bases and J lost 3, with 17 bases in between. The CDR3 is CASSHGETAFYEQYF. The CDR3 nucleotides are TGTGCCAGCAGCCACGGGGAGACCGCCTTCTACGAGCAGTACTTC.

This chain uses TRBV6-5 with TRBJ1-1, with D uncertain. V was cut by 0 bases and J by 0 bases, with 11 bases left in between. In germline, CDR1 is MNHEY, CDR2 SVGAGI. CDR3 size: 16 residues. CDR3 sequence reads: CASSYSDSDLNTEAFF. DNA of the CDR3: TGTGCCAGCAGTTACTCGGATTCAGACCTGAACACTGAAGCTTTCTTT.

The chain uses TRBV4-3 and TRBJ1-5; D not certain. The CDR3 totals 15 residues. Trimming took 0 bases from V and 5 from J, leaving 11 bases between them. CDR1 LGHNA and CDR2 YSLEER come from the germline V gene. The CDR3 DNA reads TGCGCCAGCAGCCAAGATCGGGCAGGCCATCAGCCCCAGCATTTT. It is translated as CASSQDRAGHQPQHF.

The gene calls are TRBV2 and TRBJ1-6, with D unresolved. CDR3 size: 15 residues. Germline V CDR1 and CDR2: SNHLY, FYNNEI. The V end was cut by 2 bases, the J end by 2 bases, with 7 bases between. As DNA, the CDR3 is TGTGCCAGCAGTGAAACTAACACCTATAATTCACCCCTCCACTTT. Protein sequence: CASSETNTYNSPLHF.

This clone was found once. The rearrangement links TRBV6-1 to TRBJ1-6; maybe TRBD1 (6 bases). CDR3 size: 15 residues. Trimming removed 1 base from V and 7 bases from J, with 11 bases in between. The germline gives CDR1 MNHNS, CDR2 SASEGT. CDR3 nucleotide sequence: TGTGCCAGCAGTGAAGGGCCAGGGGTAAATTCACCCCTCCACTTT. Residues: CASSEGPGVNSPLHF.

The rearrangement links TRBV2 to TRBJ2-7; no clear D. Per germline, CDR1 SNHLY and CDR2 FYNNEI. V gave up 0 bases and J gave up 3 bases, with 6 bases separating them. CDR3 length: 13 amino acids. The chain's CDR3 is CASSEAIGYEQYF. The CDR3, as DNA: TGTGCCAGCAGTGAAGCGATAGGCTACGAGCAGTACTTC.

The J gene is TRBJ1-2, the V gene TRBV13; D is perhaps TRBD1 (6 bases). The CDR3 is 14 amino acids. V lost 8 bases to trimming and J lost 2 bases, with 15 bases between them. CDR1 PRHDT and CDR2 FYEKMQ come from the germline V gene (reference sequence). The CDR3 loop is CASAFRGGNYGYTF. The DNA for the CDR3 is TGTGCCAGCGCCTTCCGGGGGGGCAACTATGGCTACACCTTC.

The CDR3 sequence: CASSSAAKNIQYF. As DNA, the CDR3 is TGTGCCAGCAGCTCCGCAGCCAAAAACATTCAGTACTTC. The chain has TRBV27 and TRBJ2-4; D is uncertain. V was clipped by 6 bases and J by 0 bases, with 6 bases between them. The germline CDR1 and CDR2 sequences are MNHEY and SMNVEV (reference sequence). The CDR3 consists of 13 residues.

This chain links TRBV28 with TRBJ2-3, with a tentative D call TRBD1 (5 bases). V lost 3 bases to trimming and J lost 9 bases, with 13 bases between them. The germline V gene has CDR1 MDHEN and CDR2 SYDVKM. The CDR3 contains 13 residues. CDR3 sequence (DNA): TGTGCCAGCAGTTTTGCAGACAAGGGGACGCAGTATTTT. It codes for CASSFADKGTQYF.

The V call is TRBV15, the J call TRBJ1-5; D is possibly TRBD1 (6 bases). Per the germline V gene, CDR1 is LNHNV and CDR2 is YYDKDF (reference sequence). V lost 8 bases and J lost 0, with 11 bases in between. The CDR3 runs 14 residues. CDR3 DNA: TGTGCCACCCGGGACACTTATAGCAATCAGCCCCAGCATTTT. Translation: CATRDTYSNQPQHF.

V usage is TRBV19 and J usage is TRBJ2-2; D may be TRBD1 (6 bases). Per the germline V gene, CDR1 is LNHDA and CDR2 is SQIVND (reference sequence). The CDR3 runs to 14 residues. The ends were cut back, 5 bases at V and 5 bases at J, with 12 bases in the middle. In DNA, the CDR3 is TGTGCCAGTAGTTTATTTACAGGGACCGGGGAGCTGTTTTTT. As protein: CASSLFTGTGELFF.

This clone was detected a few times. The J gene is TRBJ1-5, the V gene TRBV2, with D tentatively TRBD1 (6 bases). CDR3 length: 15 amino acids. Germline V gene data show CDR1 as SNHLY and CDR2 as FYNNEI. The ends were cut back, 7 bases at V and 5 bases at J, with 18 bases in the middle. The CDR3 loop reads CASMFETGGDQPQHF. The CDR3 nucleotides read TGTGCCAGCATGTTTGAGACAGGAGGTGATCAGCCCCAGCATTTT.

V usage is TRBV19 and J usage is TRBJ2-7, with D unclear. Trimming took 6 bases from V and 0 from J, leaving 9 bases between them. Germline assignment: CDR1 LNHDA and CDR2 SQIVND (reference sequence). The CDR3 totals 13 residues. Here the CDR3 reads CASSETSSYEQYF. In DNA form, the CDR3 reads TGTGCCAGTAGCGAGACAAGCTCCTACGAGCAGTACTTC.

The count of this clone is one. The chain recombines TRBV7-9 with TRBJ2-1; D may match TRBD1 or TRBD2 (5 bases each). The CDR3 has 15 residues. The V gene lost 3 bases and the J gene lost 4 bases, with 13 bases spanning the gap. Germline V gene sequence: CDR1 SEHNR, CDR2 FQNEAQ (reference sequence). The CDR3 DNA sequence: TGTGCCAGCAGCTTTACCGGGACCCAGTACAATGAGCAGTTCTTC. It codes for CASSFTGTQYNEQFF.

V and J are TRBV5-1 and TRBJ1-1; 9 bases are shared with TRBD1. The V segment lost 4 bases and the J segment 6 bases; nucleotides outside the gene matches: 13. This CDR3 comprises 16 residues. Germline V gene lookup returns CDR1 SGHRS and CDR2 YFSETQ. Written as DNA, the CDR3 is TGCGCCAGCAGCCGCGATGGGGGACAGGGTATCTCTGAAGCTTTCTTT. Encoded protein: CASSRDGGQGISEAFF.

The chain couples TRBV6-4 to TRBJ2-4; D is possibly TRBD1 (6 bases). CDR1 and CDR2 from the germline V gene are MRHNA and SNTAGT. This CDR3 has 19 residues. V lost 2 bases, J lost 0 bases, and 20 bases lay in between. The CDR3 region has the DNA TGTGCCAGCAGTGACCCAGCTTCTGACAGGCCCCCAGCCAAAAACATTCAGTACTTC. It is translated as CASSDPASDRPPAKNIQYF.